This T cell receptor beta chain was retrieved from a study of cytomegalovirus exposure and HLA in healthy donors. Overall study: The 120 validation repertoires, a later analysis reported, used the same platform as the 600 to 850 repertoires from the first cohort. General observations from the study: Most TCR sequences were rare, but some public TCRs occurred in many donors. A list of around 150 TCR beta chains associated with cytomegalovirus was given. Reports described diagnosis of cytomegalovirus status by the classifier as highly specific and sensitive.

Details on this clone: No antigen is known for it.

The CDR3 consists of 16 residues. From germline, CDR1 is MGHRA and CDR2 YSYEKL. The germline V and J ends were trimmed by 0 bases and 0 bases, with 12 bases remaining between them. Using immunoSEQ multiplex PCR, the repertoire was profiled, and TCRdb retains in-frame clones only, with some absent. The sample contains roughly 150,000 clones, 85% to 90% of which appear only once. Source material: PBMCs. The sequence was obtained from a man aged 18 to 30 in good health and CMV-seropositive. The rearrangement joins TRBV4-1 to TRBJ2-7, with unresolved D. Here the CDR3 reads CASSQDRLQSSYEQYF. The CDR3 region has the DNA TGCGCCAGCAGCCAAGATCGTTTACAGAGCTCCTACGAGCAGTACTTC.